A selection of T cell receptor beta chains follows, all from one sample in a study of blood T cell repertoires in COVID-19. Assay used: immunoSEQ multiplex PCR; TCRdb lists only in-frame clones, some missing. The table has 85,000 to 120,000 clones, around 90% seen once. The sample was peripheral blood. The receptor source for this set is a woman aged 45 to 65 with COVID-19, enrolled during active disease. CDR3s include the opening cysteine and the closing phenylalanine or tryptophan. D genes are given only for firm matches. The size entry is marked missing in some rows and otherwise reads once, few, many or a size class.

D gene,clone size,V gene,J gene,CDR3 DNA,CDR3 protein
TRBD1,.,TRBV5-4,TRBJ1-2,TGTGCCAGCAGCCATTGGGGACAGGGGATAGGGTATGGCTACACCTTC,CASSHWGQGIGYGYTF
TRBD2,.,TRBV7-3,TRBJ2-3,TGTGCCAGCAGCTTTAGCGGGGGGGCGGCAGATACGCAGTATTTT,CASSFSGGAADTQYF
.,.,TRBV4-1,TRBJ1-6,TGCGCCAGCAGCCAAGAAGCCGCGGCCTCCTATAATTCACCCCTCCACTTT,CASSQEAAASYNSPLHF
TRBD2,.,TRBV7-2,TRBJ2-5,TGTGCCAGCAGCCCAATGGGCGCGGGGGGGCCTGAGACCCAGTACTTC,CASSPMGAGGPETQYF
.,.,TRBV3-1/TRBV3-2,TRBJ1-4,TGTGCCAGCAGCACCGGGGAAGAAAAACTGTTTTTT,CASSTGEEKLFF
.,.,TRBV5-5,TRBJ1-2,TGTGCCAGCAGCTTGGGAACAGGGATATCCTATGGCTACACCTTC,CASSLGTGISYGYTF
TRBD1,few,TRBV19,TRBJ2-2,TGTGCCAGTTGGGACAGAAACACCGGGGAGCTGTTTTTT,CASWDRNTGELFF
.,.,TRBV6-2/TRBV6-3,TRBJ1-1,TGTGCCAGCAGCCACCAGATGAACACTGAAGCTTTCTTT,CASSHQMNTEAFF
.,.,TRBV5-4,TRBJ1-6,TGTGCCAGCAGCTTGGAGCCCCCGAGCTCCTATAATTCACCCCTCCACTTT,CASSLEPPSSYNSPLHF
.,.,TRBV18,TRBJ2-2,TGTGCCAGCTCACCACCGGGGAGAGGGAACACCGGGGAGCTGTTTTTT,CASSPPGRGNTGELFF
.,.,TRBV19,TRBJ1-5,TGTGCCAGTAGTATAGGAGACAGCGGCAATCAGCCCCAGCATTTT,CASSIGDSGNQPQHF
.,.,TRBV3-1/TRBV3-2,TRBJ2-6,TGTGCCAGCAGCCAGCCTCTCAGGTCTGGGGCCAACGTCCTGACTTTC,CASSQPLRSGANVLTF
TRBD2,.,TRBV6-1,TRBJ2-2,TGTGCCAGCAGTGCGGGACTAGCGGTGAACACCGGGGAGCTGTTTTTT,CASSAGLAVNTGELFF
TRBD1,.,TRBV6-5,TRBJ1-4,TGTGCCAGCAGACCGGGACAGAGACATGAAAAACTGTTTTTT,CASRPGQRHEKLFF
TRBD1,.,TRBV30,TRBJ1-5,TGTGCCTGGAGACCGACAGGGGGCAATCAGCCCCAGCATTTT,CAWRPTGGNQPQHF
TRBD1,.,TRBV5-1,TRBJ1-3,TGCGCCAGCAGCTTGGGGGACAGGGTTGGAAACACCATATATTTT,CASSLGDRVGNTIYF
TRBD2,.,TRBV11-3,TRBJ2-7,TGTGCCAGCAGCTTAGATCTGGGAGCGGGGTCCTACGAGCAGTACTTC,CASSLDLGAGSYEQYF
TRBD1,once,TRBV29-1,TRBJ2-5,TGCAGCGTTCAGGAGGGGACAGGGGAGACCCAGTACTTC,CSVQEGTGETQYF
TRBD2,.,TRBV6-5,TRBJ2-1,TGTGCCAGCGGGGGTAACGAACTAGCGTCACATGAGCAGTTCTTC,CASGGNELASHEQFF
.,.,TRBV19,TRBJ1-6,TGTGCCAGTAGGGTAAATCTCAGGAATTCACCCCTCCACTTT,CASRVNLRNSPLHF
.,.,TRBV12-3/TRBV12-4,TRBJ2-7,TGTGCCAGCAGTTTTGACAGCTACGAGCAGTACTTC,CASSFDSYEQYF
.,.,TRBV5-6,TRBJ2-3,TGTGCCAGCAGCTTGTCCAGGGCAGATACGCAGTATTTT,CASSLSRADTQYF
.,.,TRBV4-1,TRBJ1-5,TGCGCCAGCAGCCCCCAAGGGGTTAGCAATCAGCCCCAGCATTTT,CASSPQGVSNQPQHF